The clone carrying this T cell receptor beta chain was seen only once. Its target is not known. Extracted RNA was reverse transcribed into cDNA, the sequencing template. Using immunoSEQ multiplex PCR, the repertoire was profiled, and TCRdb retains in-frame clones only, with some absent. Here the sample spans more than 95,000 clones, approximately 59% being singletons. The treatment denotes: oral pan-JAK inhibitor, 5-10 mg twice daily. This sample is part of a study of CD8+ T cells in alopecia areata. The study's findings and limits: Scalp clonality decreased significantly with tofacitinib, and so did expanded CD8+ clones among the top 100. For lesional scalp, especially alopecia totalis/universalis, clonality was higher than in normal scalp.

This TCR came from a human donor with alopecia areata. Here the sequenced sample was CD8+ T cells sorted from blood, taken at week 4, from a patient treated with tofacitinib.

CDR3 DNA: TGTGCCAGCAGCTTGGGGGCATCTTACGAGCAGTACTTC. Protein: CASSLGASYEQYF. The chain is built from TRBV5-5 and TRBJ2-7; D unresolved. Trimming took off 0 bases at V and 4 bases at J, with 8 bases between the two ends. Germline loops: CDR1 SGHKS, CDR2 YYEKEE (reference sequence). The CDR3 loop spans 13 amino acids. The full variable domain, its missing parts supplied by reference TRBV5-5 and TRBJ2-7, is DAGVTQSPTHLIKTRGQQVTLRCSPISGHKSVSWYQQVLGQGPQFIFQYYEKEERGRGNFPDRFSARQFPNYSSELNVNALLLGDSALYLCASSLGASYEQYFGPGTRLTVT.